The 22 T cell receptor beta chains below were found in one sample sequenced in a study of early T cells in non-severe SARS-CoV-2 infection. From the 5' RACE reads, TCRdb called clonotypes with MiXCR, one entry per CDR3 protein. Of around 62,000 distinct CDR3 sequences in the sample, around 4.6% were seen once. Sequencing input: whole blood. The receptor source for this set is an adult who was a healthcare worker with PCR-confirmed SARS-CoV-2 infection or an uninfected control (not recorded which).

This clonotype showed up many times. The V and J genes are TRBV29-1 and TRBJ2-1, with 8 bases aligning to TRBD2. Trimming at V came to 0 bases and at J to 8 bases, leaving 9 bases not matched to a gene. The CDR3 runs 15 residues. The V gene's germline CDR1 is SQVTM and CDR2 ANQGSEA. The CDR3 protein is CSVEDGLARVDEQFF. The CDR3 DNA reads TGCAGCGTTGAAGACGGACTAGCTAGGGTCGATGAGCAGTTCTTC.

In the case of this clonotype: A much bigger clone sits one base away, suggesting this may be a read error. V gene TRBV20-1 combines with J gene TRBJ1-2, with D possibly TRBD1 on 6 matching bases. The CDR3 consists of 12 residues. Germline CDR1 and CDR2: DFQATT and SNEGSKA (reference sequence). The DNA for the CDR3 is TGCAGTGCATACAGGGATAACTATGGCTACAACTTC. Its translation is CSAYRDNYGYNF.

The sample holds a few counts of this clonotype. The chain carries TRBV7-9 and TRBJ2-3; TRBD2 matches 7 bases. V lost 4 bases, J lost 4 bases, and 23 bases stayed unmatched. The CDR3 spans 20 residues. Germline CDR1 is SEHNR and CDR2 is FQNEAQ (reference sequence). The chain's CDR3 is CASSSGLGQRLGQGSDTQYF. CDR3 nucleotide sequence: TGTGCCAGCAGCTCTGGACTAGGTCAGAGATTAGGTCAGGGCTCAGATACGCAGTATTTT.

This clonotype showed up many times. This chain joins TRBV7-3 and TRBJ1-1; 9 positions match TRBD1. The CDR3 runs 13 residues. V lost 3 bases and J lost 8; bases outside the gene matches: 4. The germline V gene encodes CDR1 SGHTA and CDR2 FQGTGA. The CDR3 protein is CASSFSGTGEAFF. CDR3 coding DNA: TGTGCCAGCAGCTTTTCCGGGACAGGGGAAGCTTTCTTT.

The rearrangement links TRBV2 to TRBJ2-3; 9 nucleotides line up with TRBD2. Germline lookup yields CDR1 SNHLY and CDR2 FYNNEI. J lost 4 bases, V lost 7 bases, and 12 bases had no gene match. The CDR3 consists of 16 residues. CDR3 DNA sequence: TGTGCCAGCACCGGGACTAGCTCTGGAGCAGCAGATACGCAGTATTTT. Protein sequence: CASTGTSSGAADTQYF.

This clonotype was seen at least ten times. The CDR3 DNA sequence: TGCAGCGTTGAAGGGCGGATCTATGGCTACACCTTC. Translating it yields CSVEGRIYGYTF. This chain joins TRBV29-1 and TRBJ1-2; D is unclear. The V gene's germline CDR1 is SQVTM and CDR2 ANQGSEA. With 1 base removed from V and 4 bases from J, the gap between germline ends came to 7 bases. CDR3 length: 12 amino acids.

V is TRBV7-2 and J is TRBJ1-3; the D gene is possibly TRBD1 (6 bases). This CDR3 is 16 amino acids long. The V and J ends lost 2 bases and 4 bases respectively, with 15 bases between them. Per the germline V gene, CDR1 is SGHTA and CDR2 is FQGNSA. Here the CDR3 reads CASSLNRVVSGNTIYF. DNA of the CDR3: TGTGCCAGCAGCTTAAACAGGGTAGTTTCAGGAAACACCATATATTTT.

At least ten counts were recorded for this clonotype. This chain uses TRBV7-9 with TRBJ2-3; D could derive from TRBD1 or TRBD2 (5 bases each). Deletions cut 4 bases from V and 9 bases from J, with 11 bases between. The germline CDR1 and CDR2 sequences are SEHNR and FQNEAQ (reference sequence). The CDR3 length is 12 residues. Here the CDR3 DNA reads TGTGCCAGCAGCTCCGAGGGGAAGACGCAGTATTTT. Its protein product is CASSSEGKTQYF. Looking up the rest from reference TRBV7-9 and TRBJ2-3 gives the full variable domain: DTGVSQNPRHKITKRGQNVTFRCDPISEHNRLYWYRQTLGQGPEFLTYFQNEAQLEKSRLLSDRFSAERPKGSFSTLEIQRTEQGDSAMYLCASSSEGKTQYFGPGTRLTVL.

The CDR3 DNA follows: TGCAGCGCCCCCCCGACAGGGGGTGTGAGCACAGATACGCAGTATTTT. Its translation: CSAPPTGGVSTDTQYF. The J gene is TRBJ2-3, the V gene TRBV20-1, with TRBD1 matching 9 bases. The CDR3 has 16 amino acids. Germline CDR1 DFQATT, CDR2 SNEGSKA (reference sequence).

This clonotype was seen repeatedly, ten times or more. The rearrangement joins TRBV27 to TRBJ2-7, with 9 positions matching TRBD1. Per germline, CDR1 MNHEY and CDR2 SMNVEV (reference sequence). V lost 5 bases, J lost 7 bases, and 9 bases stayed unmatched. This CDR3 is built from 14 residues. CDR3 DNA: TGTGCCAGCAGTCCCCTAGGGACAGGGCGTGAGCAGTACTTC. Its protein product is CASSPLGTGREQYF.

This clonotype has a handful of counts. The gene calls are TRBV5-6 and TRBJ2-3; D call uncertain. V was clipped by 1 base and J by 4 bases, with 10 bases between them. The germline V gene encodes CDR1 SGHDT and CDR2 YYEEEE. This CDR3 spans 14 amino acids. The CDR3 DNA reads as TGTGCCAGCAGCTTGTGGTTTAGCCCAGATACGCAGTATTTT. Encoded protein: CASSLWFSPDTQYF. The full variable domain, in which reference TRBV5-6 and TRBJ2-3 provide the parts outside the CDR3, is DAGVTQSPTHLIKTRGQQVTLRCSPKSGHDTVSWYQQALGQGPQFIFQYYEEEERQRGNFPDRFSGHQFPNYSSELNVNALLLGDSALYLCASSLWFSPDTQYFGPGTRLTVL.

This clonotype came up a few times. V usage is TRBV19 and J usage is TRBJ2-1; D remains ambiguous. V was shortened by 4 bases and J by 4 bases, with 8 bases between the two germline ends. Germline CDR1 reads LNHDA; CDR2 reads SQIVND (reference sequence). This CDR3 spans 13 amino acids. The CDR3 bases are TGTGCCAGTAGTACCGTTAATTACAATGAGCAGTTCTTC. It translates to CASSTVNYNEQFF.

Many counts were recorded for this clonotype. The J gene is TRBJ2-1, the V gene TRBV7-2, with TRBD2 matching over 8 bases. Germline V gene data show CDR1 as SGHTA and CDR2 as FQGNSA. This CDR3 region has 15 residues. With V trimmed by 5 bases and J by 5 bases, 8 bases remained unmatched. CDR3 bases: TGTGCCAGCAGCCGATCCGGGACTAGAAACAATGAGCAGTTCTTC. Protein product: CASSRSGTRNNEQFF.

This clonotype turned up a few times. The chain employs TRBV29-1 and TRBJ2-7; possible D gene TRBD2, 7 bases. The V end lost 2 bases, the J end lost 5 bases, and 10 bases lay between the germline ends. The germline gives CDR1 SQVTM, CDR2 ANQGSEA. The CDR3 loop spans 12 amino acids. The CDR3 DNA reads TGCAGCGTTGAATCGGGGGGCCACGAGCAGTACTTC. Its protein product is CSVESGGHEQYF.

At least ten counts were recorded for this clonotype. The CDR3 DNA sequence: TGCGCCAGCAGCGGGACAGGGCTAGAGACCCAGTACTTC. Translated, it gives CASSGTGLETQYF. The genes are TRBV5-1 and TRBJ2-5, with 9 bases identical to TRBD1. Germline V lookup: CDR1 SGHRS, CDR2 YFSETQ. This CDR3 region has 13 residues. V lost 4 bases and J lost 4; bases outside the gene matches: 2.

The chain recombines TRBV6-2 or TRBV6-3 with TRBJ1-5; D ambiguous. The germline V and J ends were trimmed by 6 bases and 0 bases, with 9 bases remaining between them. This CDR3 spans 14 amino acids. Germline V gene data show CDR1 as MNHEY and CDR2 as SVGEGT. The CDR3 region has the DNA TGTGCCAGCAGCCTCTTGTATAGCAATCAGCCCCAGCATTTT. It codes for CASSLLYSNQPQHF.

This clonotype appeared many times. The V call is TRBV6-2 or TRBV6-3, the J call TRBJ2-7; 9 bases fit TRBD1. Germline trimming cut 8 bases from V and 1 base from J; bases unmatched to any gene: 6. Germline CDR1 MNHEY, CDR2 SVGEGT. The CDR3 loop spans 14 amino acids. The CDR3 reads CASRRTGDSYEQYF. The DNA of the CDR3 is TGTGCCAGCCGCCGGACAGGGGATTCCTACGAGCAGTACTTC.

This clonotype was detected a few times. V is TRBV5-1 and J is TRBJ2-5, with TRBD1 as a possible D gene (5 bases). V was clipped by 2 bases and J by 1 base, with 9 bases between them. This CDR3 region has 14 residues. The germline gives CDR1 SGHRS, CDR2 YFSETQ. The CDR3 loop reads CASSFRQFQETQYF. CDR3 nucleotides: TGCGCCAGCAGCTTCAGACAGTTCCAAGAGACCCAGTACTTC.

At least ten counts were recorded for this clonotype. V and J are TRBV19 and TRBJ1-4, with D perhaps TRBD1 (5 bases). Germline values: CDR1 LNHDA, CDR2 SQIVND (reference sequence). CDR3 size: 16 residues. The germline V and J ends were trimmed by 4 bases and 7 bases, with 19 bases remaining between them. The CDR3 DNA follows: TGTGCCAGTAGTACCGACAGTCTTGGAGGCCCTGAAAAACTGTTTTTT. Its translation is CASSTDSLGGPEKLFF.

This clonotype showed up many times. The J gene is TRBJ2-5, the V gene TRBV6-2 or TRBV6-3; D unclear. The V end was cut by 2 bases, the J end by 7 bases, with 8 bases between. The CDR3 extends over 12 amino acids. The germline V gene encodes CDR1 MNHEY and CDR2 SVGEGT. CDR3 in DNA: TGTGCCAGCAGTTACCACGAGAGGACCCAGTACTTC. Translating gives CASSYHERTQYF.

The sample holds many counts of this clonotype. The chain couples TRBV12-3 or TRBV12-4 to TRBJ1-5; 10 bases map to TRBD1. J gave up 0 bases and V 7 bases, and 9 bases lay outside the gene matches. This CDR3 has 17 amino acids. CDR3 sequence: CASTNRDRGDSNQPQHF. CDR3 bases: TGTGCCAGCACTAACCGGGACAGGGGAGATAGCAATCAGCCCCAGCATTTT.

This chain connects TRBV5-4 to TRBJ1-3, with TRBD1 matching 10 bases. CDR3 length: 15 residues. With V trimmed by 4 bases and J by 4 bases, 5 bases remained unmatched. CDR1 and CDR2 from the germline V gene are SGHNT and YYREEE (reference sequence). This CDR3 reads CASSLGTGAGNTIYF. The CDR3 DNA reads TGTGCCAGCAGCCTTGGGACAGGGGCAGGAAACACCATATATTTT.